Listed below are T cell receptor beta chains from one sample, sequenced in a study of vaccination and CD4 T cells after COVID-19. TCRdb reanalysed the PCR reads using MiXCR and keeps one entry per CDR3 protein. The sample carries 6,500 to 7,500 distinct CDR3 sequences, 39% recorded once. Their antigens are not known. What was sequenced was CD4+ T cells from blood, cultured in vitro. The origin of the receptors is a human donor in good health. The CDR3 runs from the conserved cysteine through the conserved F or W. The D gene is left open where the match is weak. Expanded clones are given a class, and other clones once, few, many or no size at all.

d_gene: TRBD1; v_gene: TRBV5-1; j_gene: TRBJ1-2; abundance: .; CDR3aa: CASSLGQGAGGYTF; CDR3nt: TGCGCCAGCAGCTTGGGACAGGGGGCGGGCGGCTACACCTTC
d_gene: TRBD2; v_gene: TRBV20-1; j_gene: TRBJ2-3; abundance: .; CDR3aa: CSVVLGGGTSTDTQYF; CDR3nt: TGCAGTGTCGTCCTCGGCGGGGGAACTAGCACAGATACGCAGTATTTT
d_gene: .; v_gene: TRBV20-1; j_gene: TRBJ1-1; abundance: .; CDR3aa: CSANMNTEAFF; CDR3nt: TGCAGTGCTAACATGAACACTGAAGCTTTCTTT
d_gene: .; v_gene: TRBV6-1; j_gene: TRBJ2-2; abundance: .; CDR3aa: CASSEVGPGELFF; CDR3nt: TGTGCCAGCAGTGAAGTGGGGCCCGGGGAGCTGTTTTTT
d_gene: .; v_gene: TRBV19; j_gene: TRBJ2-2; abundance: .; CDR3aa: CASSIRGINTGELFF; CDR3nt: TGTGCCAGTAGTATCCGGGGAATTAACACCGGGGAGCTGTTTTTT
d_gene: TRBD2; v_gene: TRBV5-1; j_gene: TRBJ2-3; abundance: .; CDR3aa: CASSLFSGGPTDTQYF; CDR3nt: TGCGCCAGCAGCTTGTTCAGCGGGGGACCCACAGATACGCAGTATTTT
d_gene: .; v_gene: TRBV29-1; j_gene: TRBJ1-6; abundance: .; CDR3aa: CSVSAGDNSPLHF; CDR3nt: TGCAGCGTTAGTGCAGGCGATAATTCACCCCTCCACTTT
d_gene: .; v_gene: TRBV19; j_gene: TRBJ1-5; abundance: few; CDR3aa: CASDMGGFNQPQHF; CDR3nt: TGTGCCAGTGACATGGGGGGTTTCAATCAGCCCCAGCATTTT
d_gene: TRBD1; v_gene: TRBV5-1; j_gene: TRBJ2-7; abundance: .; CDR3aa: CASSSRDRPSLSWEQYF; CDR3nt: TGCGCCAGCAGCTCCCGGGACAGGCCATCTTTAAGCTGGGAGCAGTACTTC
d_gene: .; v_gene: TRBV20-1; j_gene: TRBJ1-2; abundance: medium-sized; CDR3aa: CSAFLRHPYGYTF; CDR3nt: TGCAGTGCTTTCCTTAGACACCCATATGGCTACACCTTC
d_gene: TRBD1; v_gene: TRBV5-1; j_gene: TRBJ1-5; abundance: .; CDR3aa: CASSLDGTGGGQPQHF; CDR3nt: TGCGCCAGCAGCCTGGACGGGACAGGGGGAGGTCAGCCCCAGCATTTT
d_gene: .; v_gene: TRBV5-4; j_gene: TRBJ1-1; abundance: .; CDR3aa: CASSLGYGTEAFF; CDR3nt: TGTGCCAGCAGCTTAGGGTATGGCACTGAAGCTTTCTTT
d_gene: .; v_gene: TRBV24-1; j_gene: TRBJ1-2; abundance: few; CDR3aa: CATSDFSGDYTF; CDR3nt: TGTGCCACCAGTGATTTTTCAGGTGACTACACCTTC
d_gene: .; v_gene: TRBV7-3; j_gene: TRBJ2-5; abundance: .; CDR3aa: CASSRTVQETQYF; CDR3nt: TGTGCCAGCAGCCGTACCGTCCAAGAGACCCAGTACTTC
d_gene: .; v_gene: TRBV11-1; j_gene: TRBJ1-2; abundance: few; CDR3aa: CASSFGQTNYGYTF; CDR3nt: TGTGCCAGCAGCTTTGGACAGACTAACTATGGCTACACCTTC
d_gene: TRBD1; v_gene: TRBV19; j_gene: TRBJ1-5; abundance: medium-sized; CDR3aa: CASSSGTDVYQPQHF; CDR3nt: TGTGCCAGTAGTTCCGGGACAGACGTTTATCAGCCCCAGCATTTT
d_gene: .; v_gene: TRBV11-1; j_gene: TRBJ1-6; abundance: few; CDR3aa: CASSWEDPRNNSPLHF; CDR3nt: TGTGCCAGCAGCTGGGAGGACCCGAGAAATAATTCACCCCTCCACTTT
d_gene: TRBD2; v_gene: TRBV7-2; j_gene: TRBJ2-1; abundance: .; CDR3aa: CASSWGRGGRDEQFF; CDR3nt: TGTGCCAGCAGCTGGGGGCGGGGGGGAAGGGATGAGCAGTTCTTC
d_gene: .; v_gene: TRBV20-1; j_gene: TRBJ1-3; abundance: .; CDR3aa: CSTHLSSGNTIYF; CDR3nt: TGCAGTACGCACCTTTCGTCTGGAAACACCATATATTTT
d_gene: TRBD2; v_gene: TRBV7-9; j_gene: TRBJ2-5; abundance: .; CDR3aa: CASSLAGTSRETQYF; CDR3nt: TGTGCCAGCAGCTTAGCGGGGACTAGCCGAGAGACCCAGTACTTC
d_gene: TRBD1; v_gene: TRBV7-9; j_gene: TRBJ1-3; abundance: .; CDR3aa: CASSTYGTAGNTIYF; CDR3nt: TGTGCCAGCAGCACTTACGGGACAGCTGGAAACACCATATATTTT
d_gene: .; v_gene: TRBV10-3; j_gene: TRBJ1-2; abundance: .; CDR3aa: CAISEMLVGYTF; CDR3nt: TGTGCCATCAGTGAGATGTTGGTTGGCTACACCTTC
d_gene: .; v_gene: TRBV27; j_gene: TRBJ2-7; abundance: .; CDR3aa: CASSPCSGPRYEQYF; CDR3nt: TGTGCCAGCAGTCCCTGCTCGGGTCCAAGATACGAGCAGTACTTC
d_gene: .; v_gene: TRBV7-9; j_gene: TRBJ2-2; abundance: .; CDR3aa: CASSLRENTGELFF; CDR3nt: TGTGCCAGCAGCTTGAGGGAGAACACCGGGGAGCTGTTTTTT
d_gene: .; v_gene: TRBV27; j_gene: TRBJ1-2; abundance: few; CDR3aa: CASSLRADNGYTF; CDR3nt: TGTGCCAGCAGTTTGCGGGCGGACAATGGCTACACCTTC
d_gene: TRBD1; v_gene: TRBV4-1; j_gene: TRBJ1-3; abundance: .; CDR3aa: CASSQEGGQGAFGNTIYF; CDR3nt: TGCGCCAGCAGCCAAGAAGGGGGACAGGGGGCGTTTGGAAACACCATATATTTT
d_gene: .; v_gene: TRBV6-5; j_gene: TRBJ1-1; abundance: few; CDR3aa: CASSYMDGEAFF; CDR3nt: TGTGCCAGCAGTTACATGGACGGAGAAGCTTTCTTT
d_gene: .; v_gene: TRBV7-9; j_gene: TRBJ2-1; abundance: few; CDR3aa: CASSIPQGNNEQFF; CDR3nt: TGTGCCAGCAGCATCCCTCAGGGGAACAATGAGCAGTTCTTC
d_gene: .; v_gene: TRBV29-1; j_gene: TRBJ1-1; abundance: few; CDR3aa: CSVGRGNTEAFF; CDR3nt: TGCAGCGTTGGTAGGGGGAACACTGAAGCTTTCTTT
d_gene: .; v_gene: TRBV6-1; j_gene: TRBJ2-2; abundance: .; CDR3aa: CASRHRTETGELFF; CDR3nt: TGTGCCAGCAGACACCGTACAGAGACCGGGGAGCTGTTTTTT
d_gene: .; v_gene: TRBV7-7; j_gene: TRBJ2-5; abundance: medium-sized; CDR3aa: CASSLSGRETQYF; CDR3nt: TGTGCTAGCAGCTTAAGTGGGCGGGAGACCCAGTACTTC
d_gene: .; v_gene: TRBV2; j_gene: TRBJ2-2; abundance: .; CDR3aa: CATPVGPLPTGELFF; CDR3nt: TGTGCCACGCCAGTGGGACCCTTACCCACCGGGGAGCTGTTTTTT
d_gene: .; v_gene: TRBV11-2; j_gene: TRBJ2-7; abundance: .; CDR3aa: CASSPPGQTYEQYF; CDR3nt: TGTGCCAGCAGCCCCCCTGGACAGACCTACGAGCAGTACTTC
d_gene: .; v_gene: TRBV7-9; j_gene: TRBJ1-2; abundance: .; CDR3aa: CASSHSGVGYGYTF; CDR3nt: TGTGCCAGCAGCCACTCAGGGGTCGGCTATGGCTACACCTTC
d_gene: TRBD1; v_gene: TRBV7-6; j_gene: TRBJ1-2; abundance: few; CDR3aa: CASSLGQGSGGYTF; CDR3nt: TGTGCCAGCAGCTTGGGACAGGGCTCAGGGGGCTACACCTTC
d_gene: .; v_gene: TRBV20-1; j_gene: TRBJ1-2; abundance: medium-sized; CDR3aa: CSATEGDNYGYTF; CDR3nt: TGCAGTGCCACAGAAGGGGACAACTATGGCTACACCTTC
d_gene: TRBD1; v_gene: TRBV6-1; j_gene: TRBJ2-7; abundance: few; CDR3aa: CASRRGQGNYEQYF; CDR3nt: TGTGCCAGCAGAAGGGGACAGGGGAATTACGAGCAGTACTTC
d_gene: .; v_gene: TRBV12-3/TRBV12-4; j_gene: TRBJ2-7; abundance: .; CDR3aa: CASSFGHGQTYEQYF; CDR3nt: TGTGCCAGCAGTTTCGGACACGGTCAGACCTACGAGCAGTACTTC
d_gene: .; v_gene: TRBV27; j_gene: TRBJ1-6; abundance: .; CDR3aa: CASSHERESPLHF; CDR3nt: TGTGCCAGCAGTCATGAGAGGGAATCACCCCTCCACTTT
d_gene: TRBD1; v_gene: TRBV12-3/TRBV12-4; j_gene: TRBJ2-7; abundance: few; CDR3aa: CASSPRQGSTQGQYF; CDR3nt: TGTGCCAGCAGTCCCCGACAGGGTTCCACCCAGGGGCAGTACTTC
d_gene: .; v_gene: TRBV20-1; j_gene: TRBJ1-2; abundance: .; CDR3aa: CSGSTGLDGYTF; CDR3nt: TGCAGTGGTAGTACGGGGCTGGATGGCTACACTTTC
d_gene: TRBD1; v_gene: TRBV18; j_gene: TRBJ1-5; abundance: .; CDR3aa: CASSARTGTGEPQHF; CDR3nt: TGTGCCAGCTCAGCGAGGACAGGGACAGGGGAGCCCCAGCATTTT
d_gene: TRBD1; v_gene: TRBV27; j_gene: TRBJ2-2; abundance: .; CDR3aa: CASRTGGTGELFF; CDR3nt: TGTGCCAGCAGGACAGGGGGCACCGGGGAGCTGTTTTTT
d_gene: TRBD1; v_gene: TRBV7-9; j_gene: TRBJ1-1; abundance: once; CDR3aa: CASSFGTGDIKMNTEAFF; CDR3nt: TGTGCCAGCAGCTTCGGGACAGGGGATATTAAAATGAACACTGAAGCTTTCTTT
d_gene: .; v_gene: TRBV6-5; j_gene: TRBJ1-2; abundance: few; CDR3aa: CASSYEIYGYTF; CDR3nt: TGTGCCAGCAGTTACGAAATCTATGGCTACACCTTC
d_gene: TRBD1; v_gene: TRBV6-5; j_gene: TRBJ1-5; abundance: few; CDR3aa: CASSFQQGNQPQHF; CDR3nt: TGTGCCAGCAGTTTCCAACAGGGGAATCAGCCCCAGCATTTT